The clone carrying this T cell receptor beta chain was counted a single time. This sample stems from a study of blood T cell repertoires in COVID-19. TCRdb's copy holds only in-frame clones and misses some; the assay was immunoSEQ multiplex PCR. The profile shows more than 150,000 clones, roughly 84% of them singletons. The CDR3 is 14 residues long. The germline V gene has CDR1 SGHTA and CDR2 FQGNSA. V was trimmed by 7 bases and J by 3 bases, leaving 16 bases between them. The genes are TRBV7-2 and TRBJ2-7; D may be TRBD1 (6 bases). The clonotype was recovered from a woman between 50 and 59 years old who had recovered from COVID-19. Material for sequencing was PBMCs or T cells enriched from blood (not recorded which). The CDR3 reads CASTSVGADYEQYF. CDR3 in DNA: TGTGCCAGCACCTCCGTGGGGGCGGACTACGAGCAGTACTTC.